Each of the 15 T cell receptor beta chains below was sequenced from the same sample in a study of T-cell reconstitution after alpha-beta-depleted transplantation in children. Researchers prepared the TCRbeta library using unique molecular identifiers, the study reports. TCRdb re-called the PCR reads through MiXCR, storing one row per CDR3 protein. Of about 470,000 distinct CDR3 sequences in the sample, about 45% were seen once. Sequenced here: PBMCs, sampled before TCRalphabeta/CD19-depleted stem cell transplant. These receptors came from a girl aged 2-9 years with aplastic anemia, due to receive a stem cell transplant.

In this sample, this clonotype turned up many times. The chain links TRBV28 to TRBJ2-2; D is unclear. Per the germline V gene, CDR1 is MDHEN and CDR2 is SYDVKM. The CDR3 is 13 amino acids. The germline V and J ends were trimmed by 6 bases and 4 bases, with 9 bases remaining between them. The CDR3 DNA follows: TGTGCCAGCAGCTTCTCAGGCACCGGGGAGCTGTTTTTT. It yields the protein CASSFSGTGELFF.

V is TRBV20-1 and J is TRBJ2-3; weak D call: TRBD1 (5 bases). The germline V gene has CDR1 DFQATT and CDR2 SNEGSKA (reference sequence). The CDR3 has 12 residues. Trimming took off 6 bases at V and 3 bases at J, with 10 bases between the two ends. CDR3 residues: CSAGPGTDTQYF. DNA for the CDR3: TGCAGTGCAGGACCAGGGACAGATACGCAGTATTTT.

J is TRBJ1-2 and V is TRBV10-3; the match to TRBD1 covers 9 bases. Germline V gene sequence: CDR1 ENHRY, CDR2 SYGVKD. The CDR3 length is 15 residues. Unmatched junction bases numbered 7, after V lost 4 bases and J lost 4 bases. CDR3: CAISVAGTGTYGYTF. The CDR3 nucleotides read TGTGCCATCAGTGTCGCCGGGACAGGGACCTATGGCTACACCTTC.

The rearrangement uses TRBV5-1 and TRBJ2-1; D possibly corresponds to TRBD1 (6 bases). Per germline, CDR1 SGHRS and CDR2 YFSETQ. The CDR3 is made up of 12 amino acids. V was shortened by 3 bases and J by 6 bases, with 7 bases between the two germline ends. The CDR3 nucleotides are TGCGCCAGCAGCTGGGGGCCCAATGAGCAGTTCTTC. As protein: CASSWGPNEQFF.

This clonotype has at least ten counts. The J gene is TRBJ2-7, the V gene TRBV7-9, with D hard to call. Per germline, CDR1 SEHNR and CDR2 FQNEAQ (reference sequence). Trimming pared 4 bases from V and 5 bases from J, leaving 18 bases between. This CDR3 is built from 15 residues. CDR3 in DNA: TGTGCCAGCAGCTCACGCGACACACGAGACCACGAGCAGTACTTC. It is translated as CASSSRDTRDHEQYF.

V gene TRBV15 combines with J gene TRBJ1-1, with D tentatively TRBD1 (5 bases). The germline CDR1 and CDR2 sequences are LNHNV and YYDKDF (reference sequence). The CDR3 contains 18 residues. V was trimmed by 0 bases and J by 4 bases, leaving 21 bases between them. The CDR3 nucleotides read TGTGCCACCAGCAGAGATTCCTACGGCGGGGGGGGAGGCACTGAAGCTTTCTTT. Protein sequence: CATSRDSYGGGGGTEAFF.

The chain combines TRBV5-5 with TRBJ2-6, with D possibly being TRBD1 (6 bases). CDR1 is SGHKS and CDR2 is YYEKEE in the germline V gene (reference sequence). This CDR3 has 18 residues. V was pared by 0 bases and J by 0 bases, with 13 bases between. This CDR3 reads CASSLDWQGLSGANVLTF. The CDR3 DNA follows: TGTGCCAGCAGCTTGGACTGGCAGGGGCTCTCTGGGGCCAACGTCCTGACTTTC.

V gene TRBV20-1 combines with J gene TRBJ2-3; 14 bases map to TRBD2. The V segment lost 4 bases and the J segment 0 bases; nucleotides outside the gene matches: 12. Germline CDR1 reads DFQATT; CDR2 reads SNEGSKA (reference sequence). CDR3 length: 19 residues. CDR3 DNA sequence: TGCAGTGCTACTGGGACTAGCGGGGGCCATGTCCTTAGCACAGATACGCAGTATTTT. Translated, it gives CSATGTSGGHVLSTDTQYF.

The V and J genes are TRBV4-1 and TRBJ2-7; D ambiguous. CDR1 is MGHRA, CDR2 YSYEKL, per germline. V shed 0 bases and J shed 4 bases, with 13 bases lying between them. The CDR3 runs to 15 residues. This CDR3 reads CASSQEMGPSYEQYF. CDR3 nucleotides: TGCGCCAGCAGCCAAGAGATGGGCCCTTCTTACGAGCAGTACTTC.

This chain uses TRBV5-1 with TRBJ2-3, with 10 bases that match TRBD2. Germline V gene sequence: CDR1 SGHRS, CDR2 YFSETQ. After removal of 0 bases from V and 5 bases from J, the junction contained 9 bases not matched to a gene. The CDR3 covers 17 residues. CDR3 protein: CASSLEGSGGMRDTQYF. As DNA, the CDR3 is TGCGCCAGCAGCTTGGAAGGTAGCGGGGGGATGAGAGATACGCAGTATTTT. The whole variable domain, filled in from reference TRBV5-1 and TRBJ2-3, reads KAGVTQTPRYLIKTRGQQVTLSCSPISGHRSVSWYQQTPGQGLQFLFEYFSETQRNKGNFPGRFSGRQFSNSRSEMNVSTLELGDSALYLCASSLEGSGGMRDTQYFGPGTRLTVL.

CDR3 bases: TGTGCCAGCAGTGAACATCTTTCCAGCACAGATACGCAGTATTTT. Its protein is CASSEHLSSTDTQYF. The chain employs TRBV2 and TRBJ2-3; D is uncertain. The germline gives CDR1 SNHLY, CDR2 FYNNEI. Trimming pared 2 bases from V and 0 bases from J, leaving 9 bases between. There are 15 residues in the CDR3.

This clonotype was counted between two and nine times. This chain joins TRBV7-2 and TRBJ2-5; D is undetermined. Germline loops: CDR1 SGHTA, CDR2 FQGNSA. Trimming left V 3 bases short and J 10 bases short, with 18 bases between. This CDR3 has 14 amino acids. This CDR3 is CASSFSRRHGNQYF. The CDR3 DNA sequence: TGTGCCAGCAGCTTCTCGCGCAGGCATGGAAACCAGTACTTC. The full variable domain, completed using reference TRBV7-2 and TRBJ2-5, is GAGVSQSPSNKVTEKGKDVELRCDPISGHTALYWYRQSLGQGLEFLIYFQGNSAPDKSGLPSDRFSAERTGGSVSTLTIQRTQQEDSAVYLCASSFSRRHGNQYFGPGTRLLVL.

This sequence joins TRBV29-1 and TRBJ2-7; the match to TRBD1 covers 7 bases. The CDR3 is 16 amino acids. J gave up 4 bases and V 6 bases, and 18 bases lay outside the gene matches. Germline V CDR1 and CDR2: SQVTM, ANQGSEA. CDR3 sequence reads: CSVQGDNRGGIYEQYF. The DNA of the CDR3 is TGCAGCGTCCAAGGGGACAACAGGGGTGGGATTTACGAGCAGTACTTC.

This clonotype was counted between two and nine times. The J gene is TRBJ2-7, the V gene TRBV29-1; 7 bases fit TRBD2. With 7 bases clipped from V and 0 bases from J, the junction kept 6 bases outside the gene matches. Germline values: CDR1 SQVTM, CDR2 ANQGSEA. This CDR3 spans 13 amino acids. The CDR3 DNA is TGCAGCGCCCATCAGCGGGGCTCCTACGAGCAGTACTTC. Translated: CSAHQRGSYEQYF.

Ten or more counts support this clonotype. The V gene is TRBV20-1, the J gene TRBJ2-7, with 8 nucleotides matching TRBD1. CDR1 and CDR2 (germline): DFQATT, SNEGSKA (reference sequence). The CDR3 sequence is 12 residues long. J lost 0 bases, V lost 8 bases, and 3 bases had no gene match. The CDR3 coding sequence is TGCAGTACCGGGACAGGCTCCTACGAGCAGTACTTC. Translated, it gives CSTGTGSYEQYF.